This TCR beta chain was sequenced for a study of read filtering for tumor transcriptome and immune sequencing. As for the study in general: The cohort had about 16 men and more than 13 women aged roughly 47 to 85, mean around 63 years. Transcriptome libraries were built from DNase-treated RNA.

For this clonotype: Its antigen is unknown.

This library used roughly 370 ng RNA and molecular barcoded adaptors spanning alpha/delta and beta/gamma chains. TCRdb independently ran MiXCR on the reads; one entry per CDR3 protein. The sample shows 15,000 to 20,000 distinct CDR3 sequences, roughly a fifth of them seen only once. Findings and caveats of the study: RNA-seq captured clonotypes less deeply and reliably than IR-seq.

The CDR3 extends over 14 amino acids. V was pared by 4 bases and J by 7 bases, with 13 bases between. Germline V gene sequence: CDR1 LGHDT, CDR2 YNNKEL (reference sequence). The chain combines TRBV3-1 with TRBJ1-4; a weak D match, TRBD1 (6 bases). The specimen was a population of CD138-negative cells sorted from bone marrow. This sequence was found in a donor over 35 with multiple myeloma. CDR3 protein: CASSLAGTSEKLFF. In DNA form, the CDR3 reads TGTGCCAGCAGCCTAGCTGGGACATCTGAAAAACTGTTTTTT.